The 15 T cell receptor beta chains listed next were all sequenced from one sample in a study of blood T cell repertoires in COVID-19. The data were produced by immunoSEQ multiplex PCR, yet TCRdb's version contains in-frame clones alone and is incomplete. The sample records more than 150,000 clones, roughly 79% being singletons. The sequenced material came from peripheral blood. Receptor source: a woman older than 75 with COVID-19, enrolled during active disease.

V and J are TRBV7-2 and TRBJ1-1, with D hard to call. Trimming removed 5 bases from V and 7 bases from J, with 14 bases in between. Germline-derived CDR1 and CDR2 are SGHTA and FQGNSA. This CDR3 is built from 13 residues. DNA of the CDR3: TGTGCCAGCAGCCCCCTCCTCGGGAATGAAGCTTTCTTT. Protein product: CASSPLLGNEAFF.

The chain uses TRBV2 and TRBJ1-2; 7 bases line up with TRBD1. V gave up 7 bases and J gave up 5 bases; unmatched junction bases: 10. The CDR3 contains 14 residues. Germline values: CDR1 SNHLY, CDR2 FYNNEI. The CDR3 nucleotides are TGTGCCAGCACCCTAGGTGCAGGGGGTTATGGCTACACCTTC. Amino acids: CASTLGAGGYGYTF.

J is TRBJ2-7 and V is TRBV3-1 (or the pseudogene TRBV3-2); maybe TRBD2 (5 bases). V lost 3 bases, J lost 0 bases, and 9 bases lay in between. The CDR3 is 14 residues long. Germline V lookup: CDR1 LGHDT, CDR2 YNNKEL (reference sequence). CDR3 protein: CASSQPDYSYEQYF. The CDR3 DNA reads TGTGCCAGCAGCCAGCCCGACTACTCCTACGAGCAGTACTTC.

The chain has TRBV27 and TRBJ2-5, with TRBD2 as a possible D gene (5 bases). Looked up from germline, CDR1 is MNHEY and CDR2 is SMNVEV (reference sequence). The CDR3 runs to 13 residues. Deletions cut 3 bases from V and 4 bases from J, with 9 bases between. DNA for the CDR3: TGTGCCAGCAGTTTCGAGGGCGGAGAGACCCAGTACTTC. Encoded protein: CASSFEGGETQYF.

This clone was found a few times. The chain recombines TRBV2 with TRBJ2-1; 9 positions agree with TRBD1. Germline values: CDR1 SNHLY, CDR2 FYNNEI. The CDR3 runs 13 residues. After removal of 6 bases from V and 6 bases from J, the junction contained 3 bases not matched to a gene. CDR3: CASRGDRVNEQFF. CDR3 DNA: TGTGCCAGCAGGGGGGACAGGGTCAATGAGCAGTTCTTC.

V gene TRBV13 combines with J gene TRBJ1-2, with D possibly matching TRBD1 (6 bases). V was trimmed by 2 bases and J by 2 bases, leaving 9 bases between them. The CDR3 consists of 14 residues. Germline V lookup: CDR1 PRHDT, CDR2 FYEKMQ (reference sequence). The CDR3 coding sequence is TGTGCCAGCAGCTTACGCGGGGGCAACTATGGCTACACCTTC. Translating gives CASSLRGGNYGYTF.

CDR3 region: CASIGSLPRTYEQYF. The CDR3 nucleotides read TGTGCCAGCATAGGTAGCCTTCCCCGCACTTACGAGCAGTACTTC. This chain connects TRBV6-7 to TRBJ2-7, with unresolved D. TRBV6-7 is recorded as an ORF, its role being uncertain. The CDR3 length is 15 residues. Trimming took off 7 bases at V and 4 bases at J, with 20 bases between the two ends.

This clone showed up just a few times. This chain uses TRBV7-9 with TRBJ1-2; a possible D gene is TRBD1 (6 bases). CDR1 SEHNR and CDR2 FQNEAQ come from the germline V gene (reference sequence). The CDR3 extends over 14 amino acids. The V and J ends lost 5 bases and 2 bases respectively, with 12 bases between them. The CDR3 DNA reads TGTGCCAGCAGCATCACAGGGACAAACTATGGCTACACCTTC. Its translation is CASSITGTNYGYTF.

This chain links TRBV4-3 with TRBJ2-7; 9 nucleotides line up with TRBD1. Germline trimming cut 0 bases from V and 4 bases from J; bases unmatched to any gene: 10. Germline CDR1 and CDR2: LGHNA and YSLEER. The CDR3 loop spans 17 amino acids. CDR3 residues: CASSQDLGGQGRYEQYF. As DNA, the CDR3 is TGCGCCAGCAGCCAAGATTTGGGGGGACAGGGTAGGTACGAGCAGTACTTC.

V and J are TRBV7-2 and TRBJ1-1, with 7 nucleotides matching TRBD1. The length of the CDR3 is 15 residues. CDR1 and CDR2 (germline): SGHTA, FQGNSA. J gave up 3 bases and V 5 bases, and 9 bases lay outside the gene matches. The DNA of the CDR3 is TGTGCCAGCAGCCTGACAGGGTGGGCCGACACTGAAGCTTTCTTT. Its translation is CASSLTGWADTEAFF.

This chain's CDR3 is CASREGGFETQYF. The CDR3 region has the DNA TGTGCCAGCAGGGAAGGGGGCTTTGAGACCCAGTACTTC. The chain has TRBV7-9 and TRBJ2-5; 7 positions agree with TRBD1. CDR3 length: 13 amino acids. Germline lookup yields CDR1 SEHNR and CDR2 FQNEAQ (reference sequence). J was trimmed by 5 bases and V by 6 bases; bases with no gene match: 6.

CDR3 nucleotide sequence: TGCGCCAGCAGCTTGGTCAATGGAGTAAATGAGCAGTTCTTC. It translates to CASSLVNGVNEQFF. The V call is TRBV5-1, the J call TRBJ2-1; no reliable D call. With 0 bases removed from V and 7 bases from J, the gap between germline ends came to 11 bases. Germline V gene sequence: CDR1 SGHRS, CDR2 YFSETQ. The CDR3 extends over 14 amino acids.

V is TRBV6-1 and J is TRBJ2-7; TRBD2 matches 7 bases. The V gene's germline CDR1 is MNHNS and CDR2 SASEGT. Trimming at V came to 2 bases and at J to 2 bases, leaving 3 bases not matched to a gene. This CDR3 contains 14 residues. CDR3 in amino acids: CASSEYAGAYEQYF. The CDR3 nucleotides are TGTGCCAGCAGTGAATATGCGGGGGCCTACGAGCAGTACTTC.

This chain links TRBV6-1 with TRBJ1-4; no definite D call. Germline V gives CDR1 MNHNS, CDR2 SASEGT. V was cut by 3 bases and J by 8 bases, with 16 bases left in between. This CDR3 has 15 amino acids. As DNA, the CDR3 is TGTGCCAGCAGTGACCCGGCATCTACGAGGGAAAAACTGTTTTTT. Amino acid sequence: CASSDPASTREKLFF.

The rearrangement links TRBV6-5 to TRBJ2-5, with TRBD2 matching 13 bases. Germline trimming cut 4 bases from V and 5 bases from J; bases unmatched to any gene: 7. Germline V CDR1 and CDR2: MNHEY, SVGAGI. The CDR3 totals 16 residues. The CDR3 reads CASSSGLAGEWETQYF. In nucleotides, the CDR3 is TGTGCCAGCAGTTCCGGACTAGCGGGAGAATGGGAGACCCAGTACTTC.